Presented here are 31 T cell receptor beta chains from one specimen sequenced in a study of T cells after posttransplantation cyclophosphamide. TCRdb keeps only in-frame clones here, not all; method: immunoSEQ multiplex PCR. The sample yields some 5,500 clones, 95% to 98% seen once. The sequenced material came from memory CD4+ T cells sorted from PBMCs. All receptors come from a man aged 35 to 55 in good health, CMV-negative, and a related stem cell transplant donor.

This clone has just one count. The chain carries TRBV7-8 and TRBJ2-4; the D is unclear. Germline lookup yields CDR1 SGHVS and CDR2 FQNEAQ. This CDR3 is built from 14 residues. The V gene lost 7 bases and the J gene lost 1 base, with 11 bases spanning the gap. The CDR3: CASTPQVAKNIQYF. The CDR3, as DNA: TGTGCCAGCACCCCCCAGGTGGCCAAAAACATTCAGTACTTC.

The rearrangement uses TRBV10-3 and TRBJ1-6, with TRBD1 matching 7 bases. V dropped 2 bases and J dropped 7; count of bases not matched to a gene: 8. Germline loops: CDR1 ENHRY, CDR2 SYGVKD. The CDR3 totals 16 residues. This chain's CDR3 is CAISESQGGGNSPLHF. CDR3 in DNA: TGTGCCATCAGTGAGAGTCAGGGGGGAGGAAATTCACCCCTCCACTTT.

This sequence joins TRBV19 and TRBJ1-4, with D possibly being TRBD1 (6 bases). The germline gives CDR1 LNHDA, CDR2 SQIVND (reference sequence). The CDR3 has 13 residues. Trimming shortened V by 9 bases and J by 4 bases, and 12 bases separated the two germline ends. The CDR3 spells CASRDTLNEKLFF. For the CDR3, the DNA is TGTGCCAGCCGGGACACACTTAATGAAAAACTGTTTTTT.

J is TRBJ1-1 and V is TRBV7-2; TRBD1 is a possible D gene (5 bases). Germline V gene sequence: CDR1 SGHTA, CDR2 FQGNSA. This CDR3 comprises 16 residues. With 3 bases removed from V and 7 bases from J, the gap between germline ends came to 21 bases. The CDR3 spells CASSLRGSRMVNEAFF. In nucleotides, the CDR3 is TGTGCCAGCAGCTTGCGGGGGTCTAGGATGGTTAATGAAGCTTTCTTT.

This sequence joins TRBV29-1 and TRBJ2-7; TRBD1 is a possible D gene (6 bases). The germline V gene has CDR1 SQVTM and CDR2 ANQGSEA. Trimming stripped 6 bases from V and 7 bases from J, with 22 bases between. The CDR3 spans 14 residues. CDR3 protein: CSVETGPTQGEQYF. CDR3 bases: TGCAGCGTGGAAACGGGGCCAACCCAGGGGGAGCAGTACTTC.

V is TRBV7-2 and J is TRBJ2-1, with D possibly being TRBD1 (6 bases). V dropped 5 bases and J dropped 6 bases, with 11 bases sitting between them. CDR1 is SGHTA, CDR2 FQGNSA, per germline. The CDR3 totals 13 residues. This CDR3 reads CASSQQQGNEQFF. The DNA for the CDR3 is TGTGCCAGCAGCCAACAACAGGGCAATGAGCAGTTCTTC.

This CDR3 is CASSLGGYTQYF. Written as DNA, the CDR3 is TGTGCCAGCAGCTTGGGGGGCTATACGCAGTATTTT. The chain carries TRBV5-5 and TRBJ2-3; tentatively, D is TRBD1 (5 bases). This CDR3 is 12 amino acids long. CDR1 and CDR2 (germline): SGHKS, YYEKEE (reference sequence). The V end lost 0 bases, the J end lost 7 bases, and 6 bases lay between the germline ends.

This clone was picked up one time. The chain couples TRBV19 to TRBJ2-5; 8 nucleotides align to TRBD2. Trimming took 5 bases from V and 5 from J; bases not matched to a gene: 4. This CDR3 is built from 13 residues. Germline CDR1 LNHDA, CDR2 SQIVND (reference sequence). In DNA form, the CDR3 reads TGTGCCAGTAGTGGGACTAGGAGGGAGACCCAGTACTTC. It encodes CASSGTRRETQYF.

The genes are TRBV5-4 and TRBJ2-7; TRBD1 might be the D (6 bases). Germline assignment: CDR1 SGHNT and CDR2 YYREEE (reference sequence). The CDR3 totals 16 residues. The V and J ends lost 0 bases and 3 bases respectively, with 16 bases between them. The DNA of the CDR3 is TGTGCCAGCAGCTTGGGGCAGGACAGAAACATCTACGAGCAGTACTTC. Translated, it gives CASSLGQDRNIYEQYF.

The chain is built from TRBV18 and TRBJ1-5; maybe TRBD1 (5 bases). Germline CDR1 reads KGHSH; CDR2 reads LQKENI. V shed 2 bases and J shed 7 bases, with 12 bases lying between them. The CDR3 has 14 residues. The CDR3 reads CASSPETKGQPQHF. CDR3 in DNA: TGTGCCAGCTCACCAGAGACAAAGGGGCAGCCCCAGCATTTT.

V and J are TRBV7-8 and TRBJ2-2; D perhaps matches TRBD1 (5 bases). The CDR3 covers 14 residues. Germline V gene lookup returns CDR1 SGHVS and CDR2 FQNEAQ. The germline V and J ends were trimmed by 1 base and 7 bases, with 10 bases remaining between them. The CDR3 here is CASSLGSGIGELFF. The CDR3 DNA sequence: TGTGCCAGCAGCTTAGGTTCAGGGATCGGGGAGCTGTTTTTT.

The V and J genes are TRBV28 and TRBJ1-4, with TRBD1 as a possible D gene (5 bases). CDR3 length: 15 residues. V gave up 3 bases and J gave up 7 bases, with 15 bases separating them. From germline, CDR1 is MDHEN and CDR2 SYDVKM. CDR3 in DNA: TGTGCCAGCAGTTTGAGTTTCAGGGAAGCTGAAAAACTGTTTTTT. The encoded protein is CASSLSFREAEKLFF. Using reference TRBV28 and TRBJ1-4 for the parts outside the CDR3, the full variable domain is DVKVTQSSRYLVKRTGEKVFLECVQDMDHENMFWYRQDPGLGLRLIYFSYDVKMKEKGDIPEGYSVSREKKERFSLILESASTNQTSMYLCASSLSFREAEKLFFGSGTQLSVL.

This clone has only one observation. The chain carries TRBV28 and TRBJ2-7; no clear D gene. V dropped 6 bases and J dropped 0 bases, with 12 bases sitting between them. The CDR3 consists of 14 residues. Germline V CDR1 and CDR2: MDHEN, SYDVKM. The CDR3 coding sequence is TGTGCCAGCAGGGAAGGCGGCAGCTCCTACGAGCAGTACTTC. Its protein product is CASREGGSSYEQYF.

The rearrangement links TRBV28 to TRBJ1-3; 8 nucleotides match TRBD1. The CDR3 runs 16 residues. Germline V gene data show CDR1 as MDHEN and CDR2 as SYDVKM. After removal of 3 bases from V and 4 bases from J, the junction contained 8 bases not matched to a gene. This chain's CDR3 is CASSFHGQGGGNTIYF. CDR3 DNA: TGTGCCAGCAGTTTTCACGGACAGGGAGGAGGAAACACCATATATTTT.

CDR3 DNA: TGCGCCAGCAGCCAAACGGGACTAGCGGGAGTCAATGAGCAGTTCTTC. This encodes CASSQTGLAGVNEQFF. The chain employs TRBV4-1 and TRBJ2-1, with 14 bases matching TRBD2. The CDR3 has 16 residues. Trimming at V came to 2 bases and at J to 6 bases, leaving 3 bases not matched to a gene. From germline, CDR1 is MGHRA and CDR2 YSYEKL.

The chain has TRBV28 and TRBJ2-1, with 10 bases matching TRBD2. Germline assignment: CDR1 MDHEN and CDR2 SYDVKM. The CDR3 totals 16 residues. Trimming cost V 5 bases and J 3 bases; bases outside gene matches: 7. The CDR3 loop is CASSAPSGRFYNEQFF. The CDR3 DNA reads as TGTGCCAGCAGTGCTCCTAGCGGGAGATTCTACAATGAGCAGTTCTTC.

The J gene is TRBJ1-2, the V gene TRBV5-4; D unresolved. Per the germline V gene, CDR1 is SGHNT and CDR2 is YYREEE (reference sequence). Trimming stripped 0 bases from V and 8 bases from J, with 11 bases between. This CDR3 contains 13 residues. The CDR3 sequence: CASSLGASAGYTF. The CDR3 DNA sequence: TGTGCCAGCAGCTTGGGGGCCTCTGCGGGCTACACCTTC.

V and J are TRBV29-1 and TRBJ1-2; TRBD1 aligns across 9 bases. The length of the CDR3 is 12 residues. The J segment lost 3 bases and the V segment lost 6 bases, leaving 2 bases of the junction unmatched. Germline V lookup: CDR1 SQVTM, CDR2 ANQGSEA. In DNA form, the CDR3 reads TGCAGCGTGGGACAGGGTGACTATGGCTACACCTTC. Translation gives CSVGQGDYGYTF.

V and J are TRBV27 and TRBJ1-1; possible D gene TRBD1, 6 bases. Trimming stripped 8 bases from V and 3 bases from J, with 19 bases between. The CDR3 has 15 residues. Germline V gene lookup returns CDR1 MNHEY and CDR2 SMNVEV (reference sequence). The CDR3 loop reads CASWYGGRRDTEAFF. CDR3 bases: TGTGCCAGCTGGTACGGGGGGCGCCGGGACACTGAAGCTTTCTTT.

The chain carries TRBV30 and TRBJ2-3, with D possibly matching TRBD2 (5 bases). With 4 bases removed from V and 1 base from J, the gap between germline ends came to 21 bases. The CDR3 covers 17 residues. In germline, CDR1 is GTSNPN, CDR2 SVGIG (reference sequence). The CDR3 DNA sequence: TGTGCCTGGACCGAAACATACTCCGGGAAGCGCACAGATACGCAGTATTTT. It is translated as CAWTETYSGKRTDTQYF. Using reference TRBV30 and TRBJ2-3 for the parts outside the CDR3, the full variable domain is SQTIHQWPATLVQPVGSPLSLECTVEGTSNPNLYWYRQAAGRGLQLLFYSVGIGQISSEVPQNLSASRPQDRQFILSSKKLLLSDSGFYLCAWTETYSGKRTDTQYFGPGTRLTVL.

The genes are TRBV19 and TRBJ2-7; weak D call: TRBD2 (5 bases). Germline V lookup: CDR1 LNHDA, CDR2 SQIVND (reference sequence). The CDR3 length is 13 residues. The ends were cut back, 3 bases at V and 6 bases at J, with 12 bases in the middle. CDR3 region: CASSIGNAGEQYF. The CDR3 nucleotides are TGTGCCAGTAGTATTGGGAACGCGGGCGAGCAGTACTTC.

The chain is built from TRBV18 and TRBJ1-1; 7 bases are a match to TRBD1. The CDR3 runs to 15 residues. After removal of 6 bases from V and 1 base from J, the junction contained 8 bases not matched to a gene. Germline V gene lookup returns CDR1 KGHSH and CDR2 LQKENI. The CDR3 region is CASSLGQAANTEAFF. CDR3 coding DNA: TGTGCCAGCTCTCTCGGACAGGCCGCGAACACTGAAGCTTTCTTT.

This chain joins TRBV19 and TRBJ1-5, with no clear D. Germline V gives CDR1 LNHDA, CDR2 SQIVND (reference sequence). The CDR3 sequence is 17 residues long. Trimming shortened V by 6 bases and J by 0 bases, and 18 bases separated the two germline ends. CDR3 sequence (DNA): TGTGCCAGTAGAGGATTGGCGGGGTGGGATAGCAATCAGCCCCAGCATTTT. Translated: CASRGLAGWDSNQPQHF.

This clone was observed a single time. The chain links TRBV6-1 to TRBJ2-1, with 13 bases matching TRBD2. The CDR3 covers 14 residues. The trim removed 7 bases at V and 7 bases at J, leaving 4 bases unmatched. Germline values: CDR1 MNHNS, CDR2 SASEGT. This CDR3 is CASTSLAGGNEQFF. The CDR3 DNA is TGTGCCAGCACCTCACTAGCGGGAGGGAATGAGCAGTTCTTC.

The CDR3 spells CASNPRQGTYEQYF. Here the CDR3 DNA reads TGTGCCAGCAATCCCCGACAGGGCACCTACGAGCAGTACTTC. V and J are TRBV6-1 and TRBJ2-7; TRBD1 matches 7 bases. In germline, CDR1 is MNHNS, CDR2 SASEGT. J was trimmed by 2 bases and V by 7 bases; bases with no gene match: 8. The CDR3 consists of 14 residues.

The rearrangement joins TRBV11-1 to TRBJ2-6; no definite D call. The germline V and J ends were trimmed by 5 bases and 0 bases, with 14 bases remaining between them. This CDR3 has 17 residues. Germline V gene data show CDR1 as SGHAT and CDR2 as FQDESV (reference sequence). This CDR3 is CASSHRFRLSGANVLTF. The CDR3 coding sequence is TGTGCCAGCAGCCATCGTTTCAGGCTCTCTGGGGCCAACGTCCTGACTTTC. Filled out from reference TRBV11-1 and TRBJ2-6, the complete variable domain reads EAEVAQSPRYKITEKSQAVAFWCDPISGHATLYWYRQILGQGPELLVQFQDESVVDDSQLPKDRFSAERLKGVDSTLKIQPAELGDSAMYLCASSHRFRLSGANVLTFGAGSRLTVL.

CDR3 residues: CASSQDVSSGGEGEQFF. As DNA, the CDR3 is TGTGCCAGCAGCCAAGATGTGTCCTCGGGAGGGGAGGGTGAGCAGTTCTTC. This chain connects TRBV14 to TRBJ2-1; 8 bases match TRBD2. Germline CDR1 and CDR2: SGHDN and FVKESK. V shed 0 bases, J shed 9 bases, and the junction held 13 bases outside the gene matches. This CDR3 is 17 amino acids long.

The chain has TRBV7-2 and TRBJ2-3; weak D call: TRBD2 (5 bases). Germline CDR1 SGHTA, CDR2 FQGNSA. V lost 5 bases, J lost 3 bases, and 12 bases lay in between. The CDR3 extends over 14 amino acids. Written as DNA, the CDR3 is TGTGCCAGCAGCGCCGCGGGCAGGACAGATACGCAGTATTTT. Its translation: CASSAAGRTDTQYF.

The gene calls are TRBV29-1 and TRBJ2-7; the D gene is possibly TRBD1 (6 bases). Germline CDR1 SQVTM, CDR2 ANQGSEA. The CDR3 contains 12 residues. Trimming took 7 bases from V and 4 from J, leaving 14 bases between them. Here the CDR3 DNA reads TGCAGCGCGTCCTTGGGGGCATACGAGCAGTACTTC. It codes for CSASLGAYEQYF.

The chain recombines TRBV5-1 with TRBJ2-1; 10 bases align to TRBD2. Germline lookup yields CDR1 SGHRS and CDR2 YFSETQ. Germline trimming cut 2 bases from V and 9 bases from J; bases unmatched to any gene: 5. This CDR3 is built from 14 residues. CDR3 sequence (DNA): TGCGCCAGCAGCTTCGGGTCTAGCGGGAGTGAGCAGTTCTTC. Its translation is CASSFGSSGSEQFF.

This clone has a handful of counts. The V and J genes are TRBV19 and TRBJ2-1; D perhaps matches TRBD2 (6 bases). Germline-derived CDR1 and CDR2 are LNHDA and SQIVND (reference sequence). CDR3 length: 13 residues. With 11 bases removed from V and 3 bases from J, the gap between germline ends came to 14 bases. CDR3 DNA: TGTGCCTCAAACGCGGACTACTACAATGAGCAGTTCTTC. Encoded protein: CASNADYYNEQFF.